This note documents a single T cell receptor beta chain sequence. No antigen is known for it. TCRdb fed the reads into MiXCR, producing one record per CDR3 protein. The data show approximately 260,000 distinct CDR3 sequences, with roughly a fifth seen just once and about 21% held by the top ten. The source of the sample is a study of T cell repertoires in cytomegalovirus infection. For the study at large: It was recently identified HLA-C-restricted and well-studied HLA-B-restricted CMV epitopes that the study used. Regarding the study as a whole: CMV carriers having the relevant HLA were flagged by cumulative public TCR beta family frequency.

The CDR3 is 16 residues long. Trimming shortened V by 5 bases and J by 7 bases, and 21 bases separated the two germline ends. The sequences come from cultured PBMCs, collected from culture after CMV antigen stimulation. The chain uses TRBV12-3 or TRBV12-4 and TRBJ2-1, with D maybe TRBD1 (6 bases). The source is a human donor in good health (CMV status not recorded). Some clones in this sample may be carry-over from other donors' samples. CDR3 DNA: TGTGCCAGCAGTGAAATACAGGGCCCGCATCTTAATGAGCAGTTCTTC. As protein: CASSEIQGPHLNEQFF.